These T cell receptor beta chains were read from a single sample in a study of blood T cell repertoires in COVID-19. TCRdb keeps only in-frame clones here, not all; method: immunoSEQ multiplex PCR. The sample shows about 250,000 clones, around nine tenths of them seen only once. The sample taken for sequencing was peripheral blood. The receptors stem from an older woman who had recovered from COVID-19. Both conserved end residues are part of each CDR3. Each record gives: J gene, clone size, D gene, V gene, CDR3 DNA, CDR3 protein. D genes are given only for firm matches. Rows give clone size only sometimes, using once, few, many, or a class for an expanded clone.

J gene: TRBJ2-3
clone size: NA
D gene: TRBD1
V gene: TRBV19
CDR3 DNA: TGTGCCAGTAGTACACAGGGGGGTTATTCCGATACGCAGTATTTT
CDR3 protein: CASSTQGGYSDTQYF

J gene: TRBJ2-3
clone size: NA
D gene: NA
V gene: TRBV28
CDR3 DNA: TGTGCCAGCAGTTCACATGGACAGTTCACAGATACGCAGTATTTT
CDR3 protein: CASSSHGQFTDTQYF

J gene: TRBJ2-3
clone size: once
D gene: TRBD2
V gene: TRBV20-1
CDR3 DNA: TGCAGTGCTAGTATTCGCGGGGGGGGCACAGATACGCAGTATTTT
CDR3 protein: CSASIRGGGTDTQYF

J gene: TRBJ2-1
clone size: NA
D gene: TRBD2
V gene: TRBV25-1
CDR3 DNA: TGTGCCAGCAGTGATTATAAGACGGGGGGGTACAATGAGCAGTTCTTC
CDR3 protein: CASSDYKTGGYNEQFF

J gene: TRBJ1-5
clone size: NA
D gene: TRBD1
V gene: TRBV5-1
CDR3 DNA: TGCGCCAGCAGCATCGGGACAGGTCAGCCCCAGCATTTT
CDR3 protein: CASSIGTGQPQHF

J gene: TRBJ2-5
clone size: NA
D gene: NA
V gene: TRBV7-2
CDR3 DNA: TGTGCCAGCACGACTAGGCGACAGGGTTATTTCCAAGAGACCCAGTACTTC
CDR3 protein: CASTTRRQGYFQETQYF

J gene: TRBJ2-5
clone size: NA
D gene: TRBD1
V gene: TRBV27
CDR3 DNA: TGTGCCAGCAGTCCGTGGGACAGGGCAAAAGAGACCCAGTACTTC
CDR3 protein: CASSPWDRAKETQYF

J gene: TRBJ2-5
clone size: NA
D gene: TRBD2
V gene: TRBV2
CDR3 DNA: TGTGCCAGTTCCCTGGGGGGGGACCAAGAGACCCAGTACTTC
CDR3 protein: CASSLGGDQETQYF

J gene: TRBJ2-1
clone size: NA
D gene: NA
V gene: TRBV5-1
CDR3 DNA: TGCGCCAGCAGCTTGGCCAGGATAGGCAATGAGCAGTTCTTC
CDR3 protein: CASSLARIGNEQFF

J gene: TRBJ1-5
clone size: NA
D gene: TRBD1
V gene: TRBV15
CDR3 DNA: TGTGCCACCAGCACCGACAGGGCCCGGGGGCCCCAGCATTTT
CDR3 protein: CATSTDRARGPQHF

J gene: TRBJ1-1
clone size: NA
D gene: NA
V gene: TRBV15
CDR3 DNA: TGTGCCACCAGCAGAGATCGGGGTATTGGAAGGGACTGGAACACTGAAGCTTTCTTT
CDR3 protein: CATSRDRGIGRDWNTEAFF

J gene: TRBJ2-7
clone size: NA
D gene: NA
V gene: TRBV27
CDR3 DNA: TGTGCCAGCATAACTGAAAACCGGCAGTACTTC
CDR3 protein: CASITENRQYF

J gene: TRBJ2-7
clone size: NA
D gene: TRBD2
V gene: TRBV7-9
CDR3 DNA: TGTGCCAGCAGCCGAGTAGCGGGGGGAACCGAGCAGTACTTC
CDR3 protein: CASSRVAGGTEQYF

J gene: TRBJ2-1
clone size: NA
D gene: NA
V gene: TRBV5-4
CDR3 DNA: TGTGCCAGCAGCATCGACCGGAGCTCCTACAATGAGCAGTTCTTC
CDR3 protein: CASSIDRSSYNEQFF

J gene: TRBJ2-3
clone size: NA
D gene: NA
V gene: TRBV5-6
CDR3 DNA: TGTGCCAGCAGCTTGGACTCATTCCCCGCCACAGATACGCAGTATTTT
CDR3 protein: CASSLDSFPATDTQYF

J gene: TRBJ2-1
clone size: NA
D gene: TRBD2
V gene: TRBV19
CDR3 DNA: TGTGCCAGCACCCGTTGGGGGTTAGCGGGGGGCAGCAATGAGCAGTTCTTC
CDR3 protein: CASTRWGLAGGSNEQFF

J gene: TRBJ1-1
clone size: once
D gene: TRBD1
V gene: TRBV4-1
CDR3 DNA: TGCGCCAGCATCAACCCAACAGGGGGAATGAACACTGAAGCTTTCTTT
CDR3 protein: CASINPTGGMNTEAFF

J gene: TRBJ1-4
clone size: NA
D gene: TRBD1
V gene: TRBV5-1
CDR3 DNA: TGCGCCAGCAGCTTTTGGGGACAGAATGAAAAACTGTTTTTT
CDR3 protein: CASSFWGQNEKLFF

J gene: TRBJ1-2
clone size: NA
D gene: TRBD1
V gene: TRBV7-6
CDR3 DNA: TGTGCCAGCAGCTTATCGACAGGGGGTATGGGTGGCTACACCTTC
CDR3 protein: CASSLSTGGMGGYTF

J gene: TRBJ2-2
clone size: NA
D gene: NA
V gene: TRBV7-9
CDR3 DNA: TGTGCCAGCAGCCTAAAGACAGCTTACACCGGGGAGCTGTTTTTT
CDR3 protein: CASSLKTAYTGELFF

J gene: TRBJ1-1
clone size: NA
D gene: NA
V gene: TRBV3-1/TRBV3-2
CDR3 DNA: TGTGCCAGCAGCCAAGTGGCAGGGAACACTGAAGCTTTCTTT
CDR3 protein: CASSQVAGNTEAFF

J gene: TRBJ2-7
clone size: NA
D gene: NA
V gene: TRBV27
CDR3 DNA: TGTGCCAGCAGTTTCAGGGGATACGAGCAGTACTTC
CDR3 protein: CASSFRGYEQYF

J gene: TRBJ1-5
clone size: NA
D gene: NA
V gene: TRBV15
CDR3 DNA: TGTGCCACCAGCGGGCGGGTTAGCAATCAGCCCCAGCATTTT
CDR3 protein: CATSGRVSNQPQHF

J gene: TRBJ2-1
clone size: NA
D gene: NA
V gene: TRBV7-3
CDR3 DNA: TGTGCCAGCAGCGCAGGGGTCGCGAATGAGCAGTTCTTC
CDR3 protein: CASSAGVANEQFF

J gene: TRBJ2-3
clone size: NA
D gene: NA
V gene: TRBV7-9
CDR3 DNA: TGTGCCAGCAGCCTCCGGGTCATGACCCGTCTTAGCACAGATACGCAGTATTTT
CDR3 protein: CASSLRVMTRLSTDTQYF

J gene: TRBJ2-7
clone size: NA
D gene: NA
V gene: TRBV18
CDR3 DNA: TGTGCCAGCTCACCTTCAGGGATAAGCGAGCAGTACTTC
CDR3 protein: CASSPSGISEQYF

J gene: TRBJ1-6
clone size: NA
D gene: TRBD1
V gene: TRBV19
CDR3 DNA: TGTGCCAGTAGTTTTTGGGACAGGGGAGGTTCACCCCTCCACTTT
CDR3 protein: CASSFWDRGGSPLHF

J gene: TRBJ2-3
clone size: NA
D gene: NA
V gene: TRBV7-2
CDR3 DNA: TGTGCCAGCAGCTTCCGGACTACCACAGATACGCAGTATTTT
CDR3 protein: CASSFRTTTDTQYF

J gene: TRBJ2-7
clone size: NA
D gene: TRBD1
V gene: TRBV18
CDR3 DNA: TGTGCCAGCTCATCAGACAGGGGAAAAGGGTCCTACGAGCAGTACTTC
CDR3 protein: CASSSDRGKGSYEQYF

J gene: TRBJ2-1
clone size: NA
D gene: TRBD2
V gene: TRBV9
CDR3 DNA: TGTGCCAGCAGCGGGACTAGCGGGGGGTACAATGAGCAGTTCTTC
CDR3 protein: CASSGTSGGYNEQFF

J gene: TRBJ2-7
clone size: NA
D gene: NA
V gene: TRBV1
CDR3 DNA: TGCACCAGCAGCCAAGATCGAGGGAGGAATGGGGAGCAGTACTTC
CDR3 protein: CTSSQDRGRNGEQYF

J gene: TRBJ2-5
clone size: NA
D gene: NA
V gene: TRBV6-2/TRBV6-3
CDR3 DNA: TGTGCCAGCAGTTCCCTACGACAGGCGCAAGAGACCCAGTACTTC
CDR3 protein: CASSSLRQAQETQYF

J gene: TRBJ1-4
clone size: NA
D gene: NA
V gene: TRBV19
CDR3 DNA: TGTGCCAGTAGGCGAGGACAGCAAGTACTGTTTTTT
CDR3 protein: CASRRGQQVLFF

J gene: TRBJ1-3
clone size: NA
D gene: NA
V gene: TRBV2
CDR3 DNA: TGTGCCAGCACAGGATCCGGAAACACCATATATTTT
CDR3 protein: CASTGSGNTIYF

J gene: TRBJ1-2
clone size: NA
D gene: TRBD1
V gene: TRBV5-4
CDR3 DNA: TGTGCCAGCAGCTTCGTTACCCAGGGGGCGCGTGGCTACACCTTC
CDR3 protein: CASSFVTQGARGYTF

J gene: TRBJ1-5
clone size: NA
D gene: TRBD1
V gene: TRBV28
CDR3 DNA: TGTGCCAGCAGTCTCAGACAGGGCCTTAGCGATCAGCCCCAGCATTTT
CDR3 protein: CASSLRQGLSDQPQHF

J gene: TRBJ2-2
clone size: NA
D gene: NA
V gene: TRBV5-1
CDR3 DNA: TGCGCCAGCAGCTTTACGGGGATGAACACCGGGGAGCTGTTTTTT
CDR3 protein: CASSFTGMNTGELFF

J gene: TRBJ1-4
clone size: few
D gene: NA
V gene: TRBV20-1
CDR3 DNA: TGCAGTGCTAGTCCACCACAGGGTGTACGTGAAAAACTGTTTTTT
CDR3 protein: CSASPPQGVREKLFF

J gene: TRBJ2-1
clone size: once
D gene: TRBD1
V gene: TRBV6-2/TRBV6-3
CDR3 DNA: TGTGCCAGCAGTTTGGACAGGGGAATCATTAACGGTGAGCAGTTCTTC
CDR3 protein: CASSLDRGIINGEQFF

J gene: TRBJ2-1
clone size: NA
D gene: TRBD2
V gene: TRBV4-1
CDR3 DNA: TGCGCCAGCGCCAGCCGTAGACTAGCGGGGGACAATGAGCAGTTCTTC
CDR3 protein: CASASRRLAGDNEQFF

J gene: TRBJ2-5
clone size: NA
D gene: TRBD2
V gene: TRBV18
CDR3 DNA: TGTGCCAGCTCACCGGGACTAGCGGGGGCTCTGGGGGAGACCCAGTACTTC
CDR3 protein: CASSPGLAGALGETQYF

J gene: TRBJ2-4
clone size: once
D gene: NA
V gene: TRBV5-6
CDR3 DNA: TGTGCCAGCAGCTTGGTTCTCAGGGAAAGGAGGGAAACCAAAAACATTCAGTACTTC
CDR3 protein: CASSLVLRERRETKNIQYF

J gene: TRBJ2-2
clone size: few
D gene: TRBD1
V gene: TRBV27
CDR3 DNA: TGTGCCAGCAGTCAACCGGGACAGCCCGGGGAGCTGTTTTTT
CDR3 protein: CASSQPGQPGELFF

J gene: TRBJ1-2
clone size: NA
D gene: TRBD1
V gene: TRBV27
CDR3 DNA: TGTGCCAGCAAGGACAGGGGCGATGGCTACACCTTC
CDR3 protein: CASKDRGDGYTF

J gene: TRBJ2-4
clone size: NA
D gene: NA
V gene: TRBV11-3
CDR3 DNA: TGTGCCAGCAGCCCAGGGTTTACCAAAAACATTCAGTACTTC
CDR3 protein: CASSPGFTKNIQYF

J gene: TRBJ2-2
clone size: NA
D gene: NA
V gene: TRBV18
CDR3 DNA: TGTGCCAGCTCACCACGGCTTTCAAGCCGGGACACCGGGGAGCTGTTTTTT
CDR3 protein: CASSPRLSSRDTGELFF

J gene: TRBJ2-1
clone size: NA
D gene: NA
V gene: TRBV19
CDR3 DNA: TGTGCCAGTAGTATCGGCGGAAGGGAGCAGTTCTTC
CDR3 protein: CASSIGGREQFF

J gene: TRBJ2-3
clone size: NA
D gene: TRBD1
V gene: TRBV11-2
CDR3 DNA: TGTGCCAGCAGCTCACAGGGGGGCACGGCAGATACGCAGTATTTT
CDR3 protein: CASSSQGGTADTQYF